The next 18 T cell receptor beta chains were all read from a single sample in a study of blood T cells in healthy people across ages. With a J-beta primer mix and a sample-barcoded 5' primer, a second PCR ran about 6 to 11 cycles. TCRdb re-derived calls from the 5' RACE reads in MiXCR, one entry per CDR3 protein. The table includes 1,800,000 or so distinct CDR3 sequences, more than 35% detected once. Sequenced input: blood. Receptors were obtained from a human donor in good health.

This clonotype occurred a few times. The rearrangement joins TRBV20-1 to TRBJ2-7; 8 bases map to TRBD2. CDR1 and CDR2 from the germline V gene are DFQATT and SNEGSKA (reference sequence). The CDR3 has 14 amino acids. V lost 8 bases, J lost 5 bases, and 14 bases stayed unmatched. The DNA for the CDR3 is TGCAGTTCGGGGGGGCCCACAGGGCCCCACGAGCAGTACTTC. Encoded protein: CSSGGPTGPHEQYF.

The DNA of the CDR3 is TGTGCCAGCAGCCCGGGACTGCCCAGAGGAGAGACCCAGTACTTC. Residues: CASSPGLPRGETQYF. V usage is TRBV9 and J usage is TRBJ2-5; possibly TRBD2 for D (6 bases). The CDR3 spans 15 residues. CDR1 is SGDLS and CDR2 is YYNGEE in the germline V gene. Trimming cost V 4 bases and J 4 bases, with 17 bases left between them.

The rearrangement uses TRBV7-6 and TRBJ1-2; D may be TRBD1 (5 bases). Per the germline V gene, CDR1 is SGHVS and CDR2 is FNYEAQ. The CDR3 sequence is 15 residues long. V lost 5 bases and J 2 bases, leaving 15 bases between the germline ends. In DNA form, the CDR3 reads TGTGCCAGCAGCCCCGGGACTCCGATGAACTATGGCTACACCTTC. Its protein product is CASSPGTPMNYGYTF.

The gene calls are TRBV9 and TRBJ1-2; D unresolved. The CDR3 contains 14 residues. V was cut by 0 bases and J by 2 bases, with 8 bases left in between. The germline V gene encodes CDR1 SGDLS and CDR2 YYNGEE. The CDR3 protein is CASSVGPGNYGYTF. The CDR3 DNA follows: TGTGCCAGCAGCGTAGGCCCGGGGAACTATGGCTACACCTTC.

In this sample, this clonotype turned up a few times. The chain recombines TRBV29-1 with TRBJ2-5, with 12 bases lining up with TRBD1. The J call is doubtful: the DNA matches TRBJ2-7 better. Germline V gene sequence: CDR1 SQVTM, CDR2 ANQGSEA. This CDR3 has 16 residues. The CDR3 sequence: CSVERDGTGGTYEQYF. The CDR3 DNA reads TGCAGCGTTGAAAGGGATGGGACAGGGGGCACGTACGAGCAGTACTTC.

CDR3 nucleotide sequence: TGTGCCAGCAGCAAAGGTGGGGATAGCACAGATACGCAGTATTTT. Residues: CASSKGGDSTDTQYF. The chain combines TRBV21-1 with TRBJ2-3. TRBV21-1 represents a pseudogene. The CDR3 is 15 residues long.

This chain connects TRBV6-2 or TRBV6-3 to TRBJ2-7; 10 nucleotides align to TRBD2. The CDR3 is made up of 15 amino acids. V trimming: 8 bases; J trimming: 2 bases; junction bases outside the gene matches: 9. The germline V gene has CDR1 MNHEY and CDR2 SVGEGT. CDR3 DNA: TGTGCCAGCGGCTTTCTAGCGGGGGCGACCTACGAGCAGTACTTC. Translated: CASGFLAGATYEQYF.

The V call is TRBV25-1, the J call TRBJ1-2; the D is unclear. CDR3 length equals 13 residues. Deletions cut 4 bases from V and 0 bases from J, with 6 bases between. Germline-derived CDR1 and CDR2 are MGHDK and SYGVNS. In DNA, the CDR3 is TGTGCCAGCAGTGCCGACACTAACTATGGCTACACCTTC. It translates to CASSADTNYGYTF.

This clonotype is a singleton in its sample. The rearrangement uses TRBV9 and TRBJ2-1, with 8 bases aligning to TRBD1. CDR1 is SGDLS, CDR2 YYNGEE, per germline. With V trimmed by 2 bases and J by 0 bases, 4 bases remained unmatched. The CDR3 is made up of 16 amino acids. The CDR3 region is CASSVTTGGSYNEQFF. The CDR3 DNA is TGTGCCAGCAGCGTTACAACAGGGGGCTCCTACAATGAGCAGTTCTTC. Based on the CDR3 plus reference TRBV9 and TRBJ2-1, the full variable domain is DSGVTQTPKHLITATGQRVTLRCSPRSGDLSVYWYQQSLDQGLQFLIQYYNGEERAKGNILERFSAQQFPDLHSELNLSSLELGDSALYFCASSVTTGGSYNEQFFGPGTRLTVL.

This clonotype has ten or more counts. The chain joins TRBV20-1 to TRBJ2-7; possibly TRBD1 or TRBD2 for D (5 bases each). The CDR3 contains 12 residues. V lost 8 bases and J lost 2, with 13 bases in between. The V gene's germline CDR1 is DFQATT and CDR2 SNEGSKA (reference sequence). The CDR3 sequence is CSSMRDPYEQYF. In DNA form, the CDR3 reads TGCAGTTCTATGAGGGACCCCTACGAGCAGTACTTC.

The chain uses TRBV20-1 and TRBJ2-1; 8 nucleotides line up with TRBD1. The CDR3 contains 15 residues. V lost 3 bases, J lost 6 bases, and 10 bases stayed unmatched. Looked up from germline, CDR1 is DFQATT and CDR2 is SNEGSKA (reference sequence). Here the CDR3 DNA reads TGCAGTGCTAGGGGTCCGGGACAGGTTTTCAATGAGCAGTTCTTC. Protein: CSARGPGQVFNEQFF.

CDR3 sequence reads: CASSPPGAGNEQFF. As DNA, the CDR3 is TGTGCCAGCAGTCCCCCGGGGGCAGGCAATGAGCAGTTCTTC. The gene calls are TRBV28 and TRBJ2-1; D is possibly TRBD1 or TRBD2 (6 bases each). Germline assignment: CDR1 MDHEN and CDR2 SYDVKM. The V gene lost 5 bases and the J gene lost 6 bases, with 14 bases spanning the gap. This CDR3 spans 14 amino acids.

This clonotype has ten or more counts. The chain uses TRBV10-2 and TRBJ2-1; D is unclear. The V gene's germline CDR1 is WSHSY and CDR2 SAAADI. The CDR3 spans 13 residues. V was clipped by 2 bases and J by 8 bases, with 10 bases between them. The CDR3 protein is CASSEIKEHEQFF. The CDR3 region has the DNA TGCGCCAGCAGTGAGATCAAGGAACATGAGCAGTTCTTC.

This clonotype showed up just a few times. The chain combines TRBV7-2 with TRBJ1-2; D possibly corresponds to TRBD1 (6 bases). This CDR3 spans 17 amino acids. V lost 0 bases and J lost 8, with 22 bases in between. CDR1 and CDR2 from the germline V gene are SGHTA and FQGNSA. This CDR3 is CASSLAMGDIAARGYTF. The CDR3 DNA is TGTGCCAGCAGCTTAGCGATGGGGGACATCGCAGCCCGCGGCTACACCTTC.

The V and J genes are TRBV18 and TRBJ2-1; D may be TRBD2 (5 bases). In germline, CDR1 is KGHSH, CDR2 LQKENI. The V end was cut by 3 bases, the J end by 0 bases, with 12 bases between. This CDR3 spans 16 amino acids. This CDR3 reads CASSPGWSGSYNEQFF. For the CDR3, the DNA is TGTGCCAGCTCACCGGGTTGGAGCGGCTCCTACAATGAGCAGTTCTTC.

In its sample, this clonotype was seen once. The V gene is TRBV12-3 or TRBV12-4, the J gene TRBJ2-1, with D tentatively TRBD1 (6 bases). Deletions cut 5 bases from V and 5 bases from J, with 13 bases between. The length of the CDR3 is 14 residues. The chain's CDR3 is CASSRRTADNEQFF. The CDR3 nucleotides read TGTGCCAGCAGTCGGAGGACAGCCGACAATGAGCAGTTCTTC.

The chain combines TRBV19 with TRBJ2-1, with D perhaps matching TRBD1 (5 bases). Trimming cost V 2 bases and J 8 bases, with 10 bases left between them. Germline loops: CDR1 LNHDA, CDR2 SQIVND (reference sequence). This CDR3 spans 13 amino acids. CDR3 bases: TGTGCCAGTAGTATACAGGGATGGGATGAGCAGTTCTTC. Translation gives CASSIQGWDEQFF. Together with reference TRBV19 and TRBJ2-1, the CDR3 gives the full variable domain: DGGITQSPKYLFRKEGQNVTLSCEQNLNHDAMYWYRQDPGQGLRLIYYSQIVNDFQKGDIAEGYSVSREKKESFPLTVTSAQKNPTAFYLCASSIQGWDEQFFGPGTRLTVL.

V and J are TRBV6-2 or TRBV6-3 and TRBJ1-1; D not certain. The CDR3 is made up of 12 amino acids. Germline values: CDR1 MNHEY, CDR2 SVGEGT. Trimming left V 1 base short and J 8 bases short, with 8 bases between. In DNA, the CDR3 is TGTGCCAGCAGTTACTATCGCTTAGAAGCTTTCTTT. Protein: CASSYYRLEAFF.